This is a list of T cell receptor beta chains from one sample in a study of shared clonotypes between healthy human individuals. Method: immunoSEQ multiplex PCR; TCRdb's copy keeps in-frame clones and lacks some. The sample lists about 2.1 million clones, around 93% occurring once. Sequencing input: naive CD8+ T cells from PBMCs. The receptors stem from a young man in good health. Some clones in this sample may be carry-over from other donors' samples. CDR3s include the opening cysteine and the closing phenylalanine or tryptophan. The D gene is left open where the match is weak. Part of the rows lack a size; the others show once, few, many or a class for expanded clones.

j_gene: TRBJ1-5
v_gene: TRBV7-2
d_gene: NA
abundance: few
CDR3nt: TGTGCCAGCAGCTTCGGGGGTTGGGGCAATCAGCCCCAGCATTTT
CDR3aa: CASSFGGWGNQPQHF

j_gene: TRBJ2-7
v_gene: TRBV13
d_gene: TRBD1
abundance: NA
CDR3nt: TGTGCCAGCAGTCAAATCCCAGGGGGCCGTAGCTCCTACGAGCAGTACTTC
CDR3aa: CASSQIPGGRSSYEQYF

j_gene: TRBJ2-7
v_gene: TRBV7-9
d_gene: NA
abundance: NA
CDR3nt: TGTGCCAGCAGCTTAGGACGGACCTATCCCTACGAGCAGTACTTC
CDR3aa: CASSLGRTYPYEQYF

j_gene: TRBJ2-2
v_gene: TRBV28
d_gene: NA
abundance: NA
CDR3nt: TGTGCCAGCAGTTTTATACGGGAGACCGGGGAGCTGTTTTTT
CDR3aa: CASSFIRETGELFF

j_gene: TRBJ1-1
v_gene: TRBV27
d_gene: NA
abundance: few
CDR3nt: TGTGCCAGCAGCTTGGGTACCCGGGGGCGCGTGGCTTTCTTT
CDR3aa: CASSLGTRGRVAFF

j_gene: TRBJ2-2
v_gene: TRBV19
d_gene: NA
abundance: NA
CDR3nt: TGTGCCAGTAGTATGCTGGGTCCTGGTACCGGGGAGCTGTTTTTT
CDR3aa: CASSMLGPGTGELFF

j_gene: TRBJ2-1
v_gene: TRBV6-5
d_gene: TRBD1
abundance: once
CDR3nt: TGTGCCAGCAGCCCCGGGACAGGGGTTTGGGATGAGCAGTTCTTC
CDR3aa: CASSPGTGVWDEQFF

j_gene: TRBJ2-7
v_gene: TRBV29-1
d_gene: TRBD1
abundance: NA
CDR3nt: TGCAGCGTTGCTTCTCAGGGGGCGCTTTACGAGCAGTACTTC
CDR3aa: CSVASQGALYEQYF

j_gene: TRBJ1-1
v_gene: TRBV7-8
d_gene: TRBD1
abundance: NA
CDR3nt: TGTGCCAGCAGCCCTCGGACAGGGGTATCGGACACTGAAGCTTTCTTT
CDR3aa: CASSPRTGVSDTEAFF

j_gene: TRBJ2-5
v_gene: TRBV7-9
d_gene: NA
abundance: NA
CDR3nt: TGTGCCAGCAGACTTGGGCAAGAGACCCAGTACTTC
CDR3aa: CASRLGQETQYF

j_gene: TRBJ1-5
v_gene: TRBV27
d_gene: NA
abundance: NA
CDR3nt: TGTGCCAGCAGCCTGACGGTCCCCCCTACGCCCCAGCATTTT
CDR3aa: CASSLTVPPTPQHF

j_gene: TRBJ2-1
v_gene: TRBV6-5
d_gene: NA
abundance: NA
CDR3nt: TGTGCCAGCAGTTACACAGGGAACGATGAGCAGTTCTTC
CDR3aa: CASSYTGNDEQFF

j_gene: TRBJ1-1
v_gene: TRBV4-3
d_gene: NA
abundance: NA
CDR3nt: TGCGCCAGCAGCCAAGACTCACCAGGACACCTGAACACTGAAGCTTTCTTT
CDR3aa: CASSQDSPGHLNTEAFF

j_gene: TRBJ2-7
v_gene: TRBV4-3
d_gene: NA
abundance: NA
CDR3nt: TGCGCCAGCAGCCAAGTAAGGGGACTCTACGAGCAGTACTTC
CDR3aa: CASSQVRGLYEQYF

j_gene: TRBJ1-1
v_gene: TRBV25-1
d_gene: NA
abundance: NA
CDR3nt: TGTGCCAGCAGAGTGACAGGTGAAGCTTTCTTT
CDR3aa: CASRVTGEAFF

j_gene: TRBJ1-4
v_gene: TRBV7-8
d_gene: NA
abundance: NA
CDR3nt: TGTGCCAGCAGTCCAGGGTCCCGGGGAATCCAAAAACTGTTTTTT
CDR3aa: CASSPGSRGIQKLFF

j_gene: TRBJ2-1
v_gene: TRBV19
d_gene: NA
abundance: NA
CDR3nt: TGTGCCAGTAGCTGGGTGGGGAGCTCCTACAATGAGCAGTTCTTC
CDR3aa: CASSWVGSSYNEQFF